This TCR beta chain originates from a study of blood T cell repertoires in COVID-19. About the study: Samples came from the United States, Italy and Spain, spanning acute and convalescent COVID-19. Sources were T cells, B-cell-depleted T cells, or PBMCs; the material itself was cDNA or gDNA.

Germline V gene data show CDR1 as MDHEN and CDR2 as SYDVKM. With 7 bases removed from V and 0 bases from J, the gap between germline ends came to 16 bases. This CDR3 spans 16 amino acids. Authors' methods: Reference gene primer amplification yielded estimated nucleated cell counts. Produced via immunoSEQ multiplex PCR; TCRdb's table is partial and in-frame only. That table gives V, J and clone size, and the DNA gave D and trimming. There are 80,000 to 95,000 clones in the sample; approximately 91% occur only once, and about 3.7% lies in the top ten. This clone was seen just once. The TCR originated in a woman aged 70-85 years with acute or convalescent COVID-19. The sequenced sample consisted of peripheral blood. The gene calls are TRBV28 and TRBJ1-5, with D possibly TRBD1 on 6 matching bases. The CDR3 coding sequence is TGTGCCAGCAAGGGGGGGGGAGAGTATAGCAATCAGCCCCAGCATTTT. Amino acids: CASKGGGEYSNQPQHF.